This entry is about one TCR beta chain. Its antigen is unknown. This entry comes from a study of human T cells and chemical hapten exposure. Overall study: Donors were sensitized with 2% DPC on the upper inner arm.

Trimming pared 2 bases from V and 5 bases from J, leaving 15 bases between. The V gene's germline CDR1 is SQVTM and CDR2 ANQGSEA. This CDR3 is built from 14 residues. Time point given: patch test 2, 6 weeks after DPC sensitization. Described treatment: therapeutic diphenylcyclopropenone sensitization with weekly scalp DPC. Overall study results and limits: TCRs at high frequency, those above 1 in 1000, did not change with DPC sensitization.

In the study's own analysis: A per-sample median of around 100,000 TCRs was observed, with a range of about 20,000 to 750,000. From the RACE reads, TCRdb called clonotypes with MiXCR, one entry per CDR3 protein. The authors' filters were not applied to this entry. The top ten clones hold 2.5% to 3.5% of a sample with about 110,000 distinct CDR3 sequences, 9.2% of them seen once. This material consisted of whole blood, taken in connection with sensitization to the hapten diphenylcyclopropenone (DPC). This clonotype originated in a woman aged 40 to 50 with alopecia areata. Some clones in this sample may be carry-over from other donors' samples. The chain has TRBV29-1 and TRBJ1-2; unclear D gene. This CDR3 is CSVEYFLPRYGYTF. The CDR3 DNA sequence: TGCAGCGTTGAATATTTTCTCCCCCGATATGGCTACACCTTC. The complete variable domain, with remaining parts taken from reference TRBV29-1 and TRBJ1-2, reads SAVISQKPSRDICQRGTSLTIQCQVDSQVTMMFWYRQQPGQSLTLIATANQGSEATYESGFVIDKFPISRPNLTFSTLTVSNMSPEDSSIYLCSVEYFLPRYGYTFGSGTRLTVV.